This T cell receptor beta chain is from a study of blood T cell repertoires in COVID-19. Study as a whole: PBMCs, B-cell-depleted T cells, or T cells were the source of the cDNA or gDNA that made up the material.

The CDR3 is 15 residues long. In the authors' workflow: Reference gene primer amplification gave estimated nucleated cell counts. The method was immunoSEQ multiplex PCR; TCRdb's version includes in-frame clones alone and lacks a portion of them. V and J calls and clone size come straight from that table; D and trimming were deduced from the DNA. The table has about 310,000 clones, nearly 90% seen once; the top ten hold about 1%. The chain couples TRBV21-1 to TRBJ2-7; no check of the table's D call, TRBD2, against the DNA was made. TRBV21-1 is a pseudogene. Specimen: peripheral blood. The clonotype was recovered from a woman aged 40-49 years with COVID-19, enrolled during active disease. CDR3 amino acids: CASSFIDGSSYEQYF. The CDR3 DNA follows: TGTGCCAGCAGCTTCATAGACGGGAGCTCCTACGAGCAGTACTTC.